This T cell receptor (beta chain) was captured in a study of T and B cells in COVID-19 patients. On the study more broadly: The recovered patients had mostly mild to moderate COVID-19 with outpatient management. General study points: Few blood samples existed from mildly ill patients during symptoms or early in severe cases.

CDR3 size: 13 residues. Germline CDR1 SQVTM, CDR2 ANQGSEA. Trimming stripped 4 bases from V and 8 bases from J, with 15 bases between. By share, this clonotype ranks as large. Its specificity is unknown. From blood, about 240-550 ng of genomic DNA served as TRB template. BIOMED2 TRB-A/B primer pools were used in multiplex TRB PCR. Via MiXCR, TCRdb re-called the multiplex PCR reads, giving one row per CDR3 protein. In the table there are about 13,000 distinct CDR3 sequences, around 25% of which are singletons. This clonotype was sampled from a human donor who had recovered from COVID-19. The V gene is TRBV29-1, the J gene TRBJ2-1; tentative D call: TRBD2 (5 bases). Sequencing input: blood. The CDR3 DNA sequence: TGCAGCGTTGCGGGATCGGGAATGGATGAGCAGTTCTTC. This gives the protein CSVAGSGMDEQFF.